This T cell receptor beta chain came from a study of T cells in Graves' hyperthyroidism and ophthalmopathy. Overall study results and limits: Peripheral blood also featured most of the thyroid clonotypes expanded above 0.001.

CDR3 length equals 12 residues. V shed 4 bases and J shed 4 bases, with 4 bases lying between them. Germline CDR1 SEHNR, CDR2 FQNEAQ (reference sequence). TCR beta CDR3 regions were amplified from RNA. A first-round RT-PCR of the TCR CDR3 used the HTBI primer set. TCRdb redid the calling of the multiplex PCR reads with MiXCR, one entry per CDR3 protein. The table has about 420,000 distinct CDR3 sequences, roughly 13% seen once. The patients, who ranged from 18 to 65 in age, presented with newly diagnosed hyperthyroidism lasting under 2 months. With regard to this clonotype: What it binds is not known.

This chain uses TRBV7-9 with TRBJ1-4; no definite D call. The receptor comes from a woman between 18 and 29 years old with Graves' hyperthyroidism. Sequencing used blood. The CDR3 sequence: CASSYYNEKLFF. The CDR3 DNA is TGTGCCAGCAGCTACTATAATGAAAAACTGTTTTTT.